The TCR beta chain described here comes from a study of graft-versus-host responses after intestinal transplantation. Concerning this clone: What it recognizes is unknown.

Findings and caveats of the study: The recipient marrow held GvH clones, and some of them showed up first in ileum or blood.

The CDR3 sequence is 15 residues long. CDR1 and CDR2 (germline): SGDLS, YYNGEE. Losses at the gene ends were 0 bases for V and 6 bases for J; bases not matched to a gene: 8. Sequencing was performed with immunoSEQ multiplex PCR; in TCRdb, only in-frame clones are kept and a portion is missing. The table includes 96,000 or so clones, more than 85% detected once. The chain couples TRBV9 to TRBJ2-7; 8 nucleotides align to TRBD1. This receptor was taken from a human donor who received an intestinal transplant. The material was unstimulated CD4+ T cells sorted from spleen or lymph node cells, obtained before intestinal transplant. DNA for the CDR3: TGTGCCAGCAGCGTAGGGCAGGGGGCGCGTAGCGAGCAGTACTTC. Encoded protein: CASSVGQGARSEQYF.